Shown below are 3 T cell receptor beta chains from a single sample sequenced in a study of OX40 agonist ivuxolimab in advanced cancers. Only in-frame clones appear in the TCRdb table, and some are missing; sequencing was by immunoSEQ multiplex PCR. The data show around 100,000 clones, 70% to 90% seen once. The specimen was CD4+ or CD8+ T cells sorted from blood, collected in a trial of the OX40 agonist ivuxolimab. The receptor set was obtained from an adult with an advanced solid tumor such as melanoma, head and neck, liver or kidney cancer.

The chain is built from TRBV30 and TRBJ1-2; TRBD1 matches at 10 bases. This CDR3 is built from 15 residues. CDR1 and CDR2 from the germline V gene are GTSNPN and SVGIG (reference sequence). V lost 4 bases and J lost 4; bases outside the gene matches: 9. CDR3 amino acids: CAWTSDRGRSYGYTF. The CDR3, as DNA: TGTGCCTGGACATCAGACAGGGGGCGCAGCTATGGCTACACCTTC.

The V gene is TRBV30, the J gene TRBJ1-5; 7 bases agree with TRBD1. CDR1 is GTSNPN, CDR2 SVGIG, per germline (reference sequence). This CDR3 contains 14 residues. Losses at the gene ends were 5 bases for V and 1 base for J; bases not matched to a gene: 5. The CDR3 sequence is CAWAGGGSNQPQHF. CDR3 DNA sequence: TGTGCCTGGGCAGGGGGTGGAAGCAATCAGCCCCAGCATTTT.

CDR3 protein: CASSTRTEGQPQHF. The CDR3 DNA reads as TGTGCCAGTAGTACGAGGACAGAAGGTCAGCCCCAGCATTTT. This chain links TRBV19 with TRBJ1-5; tentative D call: TRBD1 (6 bases). CDR3 length: 14 residues. CDR1 LNHDA and CDR2 SQIVND come from the germline V gene (reference sequence). The V end was cut by 4 bases, the J end by 6 bases, with 13 bases between.